What follows are 17 T cell receptor beta chains derived from one specimen sequenced in a study of blood T cell repertoires in COVID-19. The data were produced by immunoSEQ multiplex PCR, yet TCRdb's version contains in-frame clones alone and is incomplete. The data contain around 470,000 clones, about 88% of them singletons. What was sequenced was peripheral blood. The receptors were gathered from a man aged 18 to 29 with COVID-19, enrolled during active disease.

The chain uses TRBV10-3 and TRBJ2-3; D is perhaps TRBD1 (6 bases). The CDR3 covers 15 residues. CDR1 and CDR2 (germline): ENHRY, SYGVKD. The V end was cut by 10 bases, the J end by 1 base, with 18 bases between. CDR3 protein: CATQGQEAGTDTQYF. CDR3 nucleotides: TGTGCCACTCAGGGGCAGGAAGCGGGCACAGATACGCAGTATTTT.

The V gene is TRBV7-9, the J gene TRBJ1-2, with D hard to call. Germline V CDR1 and CDR2: SEHNR, FQNEAQ (reference sequence). The CDR3 totals 17 residues. V lost 3 bases and J lost 2, with 19 bases in between. The CDR3 loop is CASSFNPGSAGNYGYTF. CDR3 bases: TGTGCCAGCAGCTTTAATCCGGGGTCAGCCGGCAACTATGGCTACACCTTC.

This chain connects TRBV6-5 to TRBJ1-1; 8 bases are shared with TRBD1. The CDR3 spans 13 residues. CDR1 and CDR2 from the germline V gene are MNHEY and SVGAGI. V shed 9 bases, J shed 5 bases, and the junction held 8 bases outside the gene matches. The CDR3 bases are TGTGCCAGTAGGACAGGGATAAGTACTGAAGCTTTCTTT. This translates into CASRTGISTEAFF.

The rearrangement joins TRBV11-2 to TRBJ2-1; 10 nucleotides line up with TRBD2. V was pared by 5 bases and J by 4 bases, with 14 bases of the junction left unmatched. This CDR3 has 18 residues. Germline V CDR1 and CDR2: SGHAT, FQNNGV. The CDR3 loop reads CASSLPPGLAGAYNEQFF. In nucleotides, the CDR3 is TGTGCCAGCAGCCTCCCCCCGGGGCTAGCGGGAGCGTACAATGAGCAGTTCTTC. The full variable domain, its missing parts supplied by reference TRBV11-2 and TRBJ2-1, is EAGVAQSPRYKIIEKRQSVAFWCNPISGHATLYWYQQILGQGPKLLIQFQNNGVVDDSQLPKDRFSAERLKGVDSTLKIQPAKLEDSAVYLCASSLPPGLAGAYNEQFFGPGTRLTVL.

This chain joins TRBV7-9 and TRBJ2-7; no reliable D call. The CDR3 consists of 11 residues. CDR1 SEHNR and CDR2 FQNEAQ come from the germline V gene (reference sequence). Trimming stripped 3 bases from V and 5 bases from J, with 5 bases between. CDR3 sequence: CASSLTNEQYF. The CDR3 DNA is TGTGCCAGCAGCTTGACAAACGAGCAGTACTTC.

The table lists this clone with a few counts. The J gene is TRBJ1-2, the V gene TRBV6-6; 9 bases fit TRBD1. The junction had 3 bases not matched to a gene; V was cut back by 2 bases and J by 2 bases. The germline CDR1 and CDR2 sequences are MNHNY and SVGAGI (reference sequence). This CDR3 has 15 amino acids. This CDR3 is CASSYVGTGNYGYTF. The CDR3, as DNA: TGTGCCAGCAGTTACGTCGGGACAGGGAACTATGGCTACACCTTC.

The gene calls are TRBV24-1 and TRBJ1-5; D may be TRBD1 (6 bases). V was cut by 5 bases and J by 1 base, with 26 bases left in between. The length of the CDR3 is 20 residues. Germline V gene lookup returns CDR1 KGHDR and CDR2 SFDVKD. The CDR3 bases are TGTGCCACCAGTGGGTCCGGGAGGGAGGGGGGAAGAGAAAGCAATCAGCCCCAGCATTTT. Translating it yields CATSGSGREGGRESNQPQHF.

The rearrangement uses TRBV11-2 and TRBJ2-7; the match to TRBD1 covers 9 bases. Germline CDR1 is SGHAT and CDR2 is FQNNGV. The trim removed 6 bases at V and 4 bases at J, leaving 10 bases unmatched. The length of the CDR3 is 15 residues. The CDR3 sequence: CASRDRDRDLYEQYF. The CDR3 coding sequence is TGTGCCAGCAGAGACCGGGACAGGGATCTATACGAGCAGTACTTC.

This chain joins TRBV3-1 (or the pseudogene TRBV3-2) and TRBJ1-1, with D unresolved. V shed 4 bases and J shed 1 base, with 7 bases lying between them. The CDR3 sequence is 13 residues long. Germline V gene sequence: CDR1 LGHDT, CDR2 YNNKEL (reference sequence). Here the CDR3 reads CASSLTKNTEAFF. The CDR3 coding sequence is TGTGCCAGCAGCCTTACTAAGAACACTGAAGCTTTCTTT.

This clone has only a few counts. The V call is TRBV5-5, the J call TRBJ2-3, with a tentative D call TRBD1 (5 bases). V lost 0 bases and J 3 bases, leaving 11 bases between the germline ends. This CDR3 region has 15 residues. CDR1 and CDR2 from the germline V gene are SGHKS and YYEKEE (reference sequence). CDR3 coding DNA: TGTGCCAGCAGCTTGGGCAGGGTCGGTACAGATACGCAGTATTTT. Translating it yields CASSLGRVGTDTQYF.

The chain links TRBV5-1 to TRBJ2-3, with D perhaps matching TRBD2 (5 bases). CDR1 and CDR2 (germline): SGHRS, YFSETQ. V was pared by 0 bases and J by 7 bases, with 21 bases between. The CDR3 is 17 residues long. CDR3 sequence: CASSLAKMGLAKNTQYF. The CDR3 bases are TGCGCCAGCAGCTTGGCTAAAATGGGCCTAGCCAAAAATACGCAGTATTTT. The whole variable domain, remainder taken from reference TRBV5-1 and TRBJ2-3, is KAGVTQTPRYLIKTRGQQVTLSCSPISGHRSVSWYQQTPGQGLQFLFEYFSETQRNKGNFPGRFSGRQFSNSRSEMNVSTLELGDSALYLCASSLAKMGLAKNTQYFGPGTRLTVL.

V usage is TRBV7-2 and J usage is TRBJ1-2; 9 bases are a match to TRBD1. Trimming cost V 5 bases and J 7 bases; bases outside gene matches: 14. This CDR3 is 16 amino acids long. Germline V gene lookup returns CDR1 SGHTA and CDR2 FQGNSA. The CDR3 here is CASSPGGQGPRGGYTF. The CDR3 coding sequence is TGTGCCAGCAGCCCAGGGGGACAGGGACCGCGGGGTGGCTACACCTTC.

A single count supports this clone. V and J are TRBV4-2 and TRBJ2-3; TRBD1 matches at 9 bases. Germline V gene data show CDR1 as LGHNA and CDR2 as YNFKEQ. This CDR3 comprises 16 residues. V lost 0 bases to trimming and J lost 4 bases; unmatched junction nucleotides: 5. CDR3 residues: CASSQEAGQGSDTQYF. The CDR3, as DNA: TGTGCCAGCAGCCAAGAGGCGGGACAGGGTTCAGATACGCAGTATTTT.

The chain combines TRBV7-8 with TRBJ2-3; 12 bases match TRBD2. This CDR3 contains 18 residues. V dropped 6 bases and J dropped 3; count of bases not matched to a gene: 13. Germline lookup yields CDR1 SGHVS and CDR2 FQNEAQ. CDR3 in amino acids: CASRHGTSGLAVTDTQYF. CDR3 sequence (DNA): TGTGCCAGCAGGCACGGGACTAGCGGGTTGGCGGTTACAGATACGCAGTATTTT.

The chain is built from TRBV27 and TRBJ2-7; TRBD1 matches at 11 bases. The CDR3 runs to 14 residues. The junction had 3 bases not matched to a gene; V was cut back by 4 bases and J by 4 bases. In germline, CDR1 is MNHEY, CDR2 SMNVEV (reference sequence). CDR3 protein: CASSWTGGKYEQYF. CDR3 DNA sequence: TGTGCCAGCAGTTGGACAGGGGGCAAGTACGAGCAGTACTTC.

The chain links TRBV3-1 (or the pseudogene TRBV3-2) to TRBJ2-3; 12 bases are a match to TRBD2. Looked up from germline, CDR1 is LGHDT and CDR2 is YNNKEL (reference sequence). After removal of 4 bases from V and 3 bases from J, the junction contained 8 bases not matched to a gene. The length of the CDR3 is 17 residues. The CDR3 bases are TGTGCCAGCAGCCTGTCCCTAGCGGGGGGGTGGACAGATACGCAGTATTTT. Amino acids: CASSLSLAGGWTDTQYF.

The rearrangement joins TRBV10-3 to TRBJ2-3; 10 bases align to TRBD2. Losses at the gene ends were 6 bases for V and 6 bases for J; bases not matched to a gene: 6. The CDR3 has 14 amino acids. Germline CDR1 reads ENHRY; CDR2 reads SYGVKD. As DNA, the CDR3 is TGTGCCATCAGACCTACTAGCGGGGCGGATACGCAGTATTTT. Encoded protein: CAIRPTSGADTQYF.